These 7 T cell receptor beta chains came from one sample sequenced in a study of shared clonotypes between healthy human individuals. TCRdb's table, derived via immunoSEQ multiplex PCR, lists solely in-frame clones and lacks some. This table holds 2 million to 2.5 million clones, 80% to 95% found once. What was sequenced was naive CD4+ T cells from PBMCs. Documented subset: CD45RA+ positively selected. Receptor source: a man aged 18 to 30 in good health. Some clones in this sample may be carry-over from other donors' samples.

This clone is a singleton in its sample. The chain couples TRBV19 to TRBJ2-7; possibly TRBD1 or TRBD2 for D (5 bases each). With 5 bases removed from V and 7 bases from J, the gap between germline ends came to 12 bases. The CDR3 is made up of 12 amino acids. Germline V lookup: CDR1 LNHDA, CDR2 SQIVND (reference sequence). CDR3 loop: CASSARWGEQYF. In nucleotides, the CDR3 is TGTGCCAGTAGTGCCCGCTGGGGGGAGCAGTACTTC.

The V gene is TRBV6-6, the J gene TRBJ2-3; D possibly corresponds to TRBD1 (6 bases). The V end lost 10 bases, the J end lost 2 bases, and 22 bases lay between the germline ends. CDR1 and CDR2 from the germline V gene are MNHNY and SVGAGI (reference sequence). The CDR3 has 16 residues. DNA for the CDR3: TGTGCCACTCTTAAAACTCCGGGGACAACCACAGATACGCAGTATTTT. Translating gives CATLKTPGTTTDTQYF.

The gene calls are TRBV7-8 and TRBJ2-1; 11 nucleotides agree with TRBD2. Germline V gene sequence: CDR1 SGHVS, CDR2 FQNEAQ. The ends lost 5 bases at V and 6 bases at J; junction bases unmatched: 6. This CDR3 has 15 amino acids. The CDR3 spells CASSLLAGDVNEQFF. The CDR3 region has the DNA TGTGCCAGCAGCCTACTAGCGGGAGATGTCAATGAGCAGTTCTTC. Combining the CDR3 with reference TRBV7-8 and TRBJ2-1 gives the whole variable domain GAGVSQSPRYKVAKRGQDVALRCDPISGHVSLFWYQQALGQGPEFLTYFQNEAQLDKSGLPSDRFFAERPEGSVSTLKIQRTQQEDSAVYLCASSLLAGDVNEQFFGPGTRLTVL.

The J gene is TRBJ2-7, the V gene TRBV5-1; no clear D gene. V lost 4 bases and J lost 0, with 11 bases in between. The CDR3 consists of 14 residues. Germline CDR1 reads SGHRS; CDR2 reads YFSETQ. The CDR3 DNA reads TGCGCCAGCAGCCCGACACCAGCCTCCTACGAGCAGTACTTC. Translating it yields CASSPTPASYEQYF. The entire variable domain, with the rest obtained from reference TRBV5-1 and TRBJ2-7, is as follows: KAGVTQTPRYLIKTRGQQVTLSCSPISGHRSVSWYQQTPGQGLQFLFEYFSETQRNKGNFPGRFSGRQFSNSRSEMNVSTLELGDSALYLCASSPTPASYEQYFGPGTRLTVT.

This sequence joins TRBV29-1 and TRBJ1-4; D is undetermined. This CDR3 contains 13 residues. V was trimmed by 1 base and J by 8 bases, leaving 11 bases between them. The germline CDR1 and CDR2 sequences are SQVTM and ANQGSEA. In nucleotides, the CDR3 is TGCAGCGTTGAAGTTCGCAGGAGGGAAAAACTGTTTTTT. Residues: CSVEVRRREKLFF.

V usage is TRBV10-3 and J usage is TRBJ2-1; D tentatively reads TRBD1 or TRBD2 (5 bases each). This CDR3 contains 12 residues. The germline gives CDR1 ENHRY, CDR2 SYGVKD. V was cut by 8 bases and J by 3 bases, with 8 bases left in between. In DNA form, the CDR3 reads TGTGCCATCGGGGACCGCTACAATGAGCAGTTCTTC. Translated: CAIGDRYNEQFF.

The chain joins TRBV29-1 to TRBJ2-4; D might be TRBD2 (5 bases). This CDR3 spans 12 amino acids. Trimming stripped 6 bases from V and 5 bases from J, with 11 bases between. From germline, CDR1 is SQVTM and CDR2 ANQGSEA. DNA for the CDR3: TGCAGCGTACTAACCGGGGAAAACATTCAGTACTTC. Its translation: CSVLTGENIQYF.